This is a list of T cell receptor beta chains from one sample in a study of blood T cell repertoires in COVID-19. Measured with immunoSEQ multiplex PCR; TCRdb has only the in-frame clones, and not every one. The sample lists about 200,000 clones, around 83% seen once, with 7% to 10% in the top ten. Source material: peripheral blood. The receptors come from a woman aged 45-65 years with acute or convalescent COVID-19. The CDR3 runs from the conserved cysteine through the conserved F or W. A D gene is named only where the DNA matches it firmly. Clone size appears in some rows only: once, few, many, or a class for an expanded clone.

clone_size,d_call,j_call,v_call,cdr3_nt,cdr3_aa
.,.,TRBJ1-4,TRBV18,TGTGCCAGCTCACCACCAGGGACTTGGAATGAAAAACTGTTTTTT,CASSPPGTWNEKLFF
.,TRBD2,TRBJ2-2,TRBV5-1,TGCGCCAGCAGCTTTTATACCGGGACTACAGGCGGGGAGCTGTTTTTT,CASSFYTGTTGGELFF
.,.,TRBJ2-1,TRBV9,TGTGCCAGCAGCGTAGACTGGACTCATGACAATGAGCAGTTCTTC,CASSVDWTHDNEQFF
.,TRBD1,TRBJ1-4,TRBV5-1,TGCGCCAGCAGCTCCCGGGACAGGGGGCCAATAGAAAAACTGTTTTTT,CASSSRDRGPIEKLFF
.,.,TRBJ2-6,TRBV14,TGTGCCAGCAGCCATGTCAGTGGGGCCAACGTCCTGACTTTC,CASSHVSGANVLTF
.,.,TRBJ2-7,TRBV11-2,TGTGCCAGCAGCTACGAGGGACTGTCCTACGAGCAGTACTTC,CASSYEGLSYEQYF
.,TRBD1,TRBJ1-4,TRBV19,TGTGCCAGCTCGGACAGGGGGCGGCTATTAACTAATGAAAAACTGTTTTTT,CASSDRGRLLTNEKLFF
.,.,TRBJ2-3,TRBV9,TGTGCCAGCAGCGTAGGGGGCTACGGCACAGATACGCAGTATTTT,CASSVGGYGTDTQYF
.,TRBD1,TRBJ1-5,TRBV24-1,TGTGCCACCAGAGGACAGGGGGCGGATCAGCCCCAGCATTTT,CATRGQGADQPQHF
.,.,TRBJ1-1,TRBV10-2,TGCGCCAGCAGGGCAGGAATGAACACTGAAGCTTTCTTT,CASRAGMNTEAFF
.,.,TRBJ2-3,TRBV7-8,TGTGCCAGCAGCTTAGGTGGGGGGTTCCCTAGGGATACGCAGTATTTT,CASSLGGGFPRDTQYF
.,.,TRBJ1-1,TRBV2,TGTGCCAGCAGACCGCTACAGGGGAACACTGAAGCTTTCTTT,CASRPLQGNTEAFF
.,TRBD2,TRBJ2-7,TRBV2,TGTGCCAGCAGTCCGAGACTAGCGGCGGCCGAGCAGTACTTC,CASSPRLAAAEQYF
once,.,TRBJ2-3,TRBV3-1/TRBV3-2,TGTGCCAGCAGCCAAGAGGTTCTAGCGAACACAGATACGCAGTATTTT,CASSQEVLANTDTQYF
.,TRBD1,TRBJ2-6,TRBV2,TGTGCCAGCAGTCCCGGGACAGGTCCCGGAGGGGCATCTTGGGCCAACGTCCTGACTTTC,CASSPGTGPGGASWANVLTF
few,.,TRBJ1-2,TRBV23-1,TGCGCCAGCAGTCCTAACAGGGAGAGGTATGGCTACACCTTC,CASSPNRERYGYTF
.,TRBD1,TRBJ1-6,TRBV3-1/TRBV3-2,TGTGCCAGCAGCCGGCAACAGGGGGGAACTTCACCCCTCCACTTT,CASSRQQGGTSPLHF
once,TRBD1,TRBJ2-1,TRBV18,TGTGCCAGCTCACGGAAACGGGACAGGGGGAATGAGCAGTTCTTC,CASSRKRDRGNEQFF
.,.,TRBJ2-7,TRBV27,TGTGCCAGCAGTATTTCGGACAAGGGCCCTCTGTACGAGCAGTACTTC,CASSISDKGPLYEQYF
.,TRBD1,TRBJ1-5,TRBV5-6,TGTGCCAGCAGCTTGACTCTTTCAGGGGGCTCCAATCAGCCCCAGCATTTT,CASSLTLSGGSNQPQHF
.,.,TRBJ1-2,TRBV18,TGTGCCAGCTCACCAGCCGGACAGAACTATGGCTACACCTTC,CASSPAGQNYGYTF
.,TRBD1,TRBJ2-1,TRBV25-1,TGTGCCAGCAGTGAATCCCCGGGACAGGGGATCTATGAGCAGTTCTTC,CASSESPGQGIYEQFF
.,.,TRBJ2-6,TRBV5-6,TGTGCCAGCAGCGCGGGTTTTCGGAGCTCTGGGGCCAACGTCCTGACTTTC,CASSAGFRSSGANVLTF